This TCR beta chain came from a study of T cells in Graves' hyperthyroidism and ophthalmopathy (dated by TCRdb to between 2017 and 2020). About the investigation overall: Peripheral blood was sampled at the time of initial diagnosis, prior to any treatment. The paper describes TCR Vbeta CDR3 sequencing of 135 peripheral blood samples, made up of 43 ophthalmopathy patients, around 73 hyperthyroidism patients and about 17 progressor patients. In about 6 Graves' hyperthyroidism patients, the study also compared T-cell repertoires from thyroid tissue with T-cell repertoires from blood. The approximately 98 discovery patients were randomly divided into training and test sets at a 7:3 ratio. A discovery cohort of about 95 patients, about 44 with Graves' ophthalmopathy and 55 to 60 with stable Graves' hyperthyroidism, was used to find distinguishing TCR V-J signatures. After blood sampling, hyperthyroidism patients were treated with methimazole at a starting dose of 30 mg daily, and ophthalmopathy patients were treated with high-dose intravenous methylprednisolone. Prospective prediction of ophthalmopathy was tested in an independent validation cohort consisting of 18 to 20 hyperthyroidism patients and around 16 patients who later progressed to ophthalmopathy. Findings and caveats that apply to the study as a whole: No statistical method was used to set the sample size in advance, and investigators knew the group allocation. Ophthalmopathy was separated from stable hyperthyroidism by a 13 V-J signature model, with around 88% sensitivity and about 81% specificity obtained in cross-validation and 80%/75% obtained in testing. Most expanded thyroid clonotypes (frequency above 0.001) were also detected in blood, suggesting blood repertoires may reflect thyroid immune responses. In validation, progression to ophthalmopathy was predicted by the model with nearly 71% sensitivity and 72.22% specificity, a median of about 6.4 months before onset.

In its sample, this clonotype was seen many times. Its antigen target is currently unknown. No quality values exist for individual bases; no much larger clone is one base distant. From the cysteine through the phenylalanine, the CDR3 covers 14 amino acids. The read is trimmed to its CDR3 DNA, 42 bases read in frame from base 1. Sequences DFQATT (CDR1) and SNEGSKA (CDR2) are obtained from the germline V gene (reference sequence). V was cut back by 3 bases and J by 1 base, leaving a gap of 9 bases between them. The TCR beta CDR3 regions were amplified from RNA transcripts. The TCR CDR3 was subjected to a first round of RT-PCR using the HTBI primer set and the Qiagen OneStep RT-PCR kit. Libraries were constructed in a second round of multiplex PCR, after which size selection and purification were performed. The libraries were sequenced on an Illumina HiSeq2000 using paired-end 100 bp reads. The source study handled its data this way. Raw data were processed with SOAPnuke, discarding reads with adapters, uncalled bases, mean Phred below 15, or no exact constant-primer or identifier match. COPE v1.2.5 was used to merge high-quality paired reads, and clonotypes were defined as unique nucleotide sequences. Clonotypes were aligned to IMGT TRBV, TRBD and TRBJ reference segments using MiTCR v1.1. Analysis was restricted to V-J combinations with a frequency above 0.0001, which covered roughly 99% of repertoires. The TCS score was defined as the ratio of F50 (clonal expansion) to E x V (chaos), calculated using BLOSUM62-based TCRdist between CDR3 peptides within each V-J. Welch's t-statistics and random forest reduced 500 to 550 V-J features to about 12, which were used in a naive Bayes classifier (R e1071). The public reads were reprocessed in TCRdb via fastp at Q25 and MiXCR, keeping in-frame beta chains. CDR3 protein duplicates are merged, each entry listing the most common genes and DNA. What appears here as the V and J calls and clone size reflects TCRdb's work, not the paper's. For this sample the table gives 400,000 to 550,000 distinct CDR3 sequences, of which around 22% were detected only once. The ten largest clones capture about 11% of the sample.

Ophthalmopathy patients had moderately to severely active disease, Clinical Activity Score of at least 3, NOSPECS grade of at least 4, and duration under 3 months. Exclusion was applied to patients with uncontrolled infections, other autoimmune diseases, pregnancy or lactation. Diagnoses relied on clinical symptoms, serum thyroxine and TRAb, thyroid ultrasound and orbital computed tomography. PBMCs were isolated from more than 8 ml of fresh peripheral blood by Ficoll-Paque density gradient centrifugation. Trizol reagent was used to extract total RNA, and RNA quality was then checked on an Agilent 2100 Bioanalyzer.

This clonotype was obtained from a woman in her 30s with Graves' ophthalmopathy. Recombination joined TRBV20-1 with TRBJ2-2; a tentative D match to TRBD1 spans 6 bases. Sequenced sample: blood. The DNA sequence is given as TGCAGTGCTAGCCACAGGGAGAACACCGGGGAGCTGTTTTTT. It specifies CSASHRENTGELFF.